This T cell receptor (beta chain) emerged from a study of a mutant IDH1 vaccine in newly diagnosed glioma (TCRdb year 2021). Background for the entire study: Of the roughly 32 treated patients, 62.5% were male and about 40% were female, and a mean age of approximately 40 years was recorded. For exploratory analyses, longitudinal TCRB deep sequencing was carried out in about two dozen treated patients wherever samples were available. Prior to enrollment, patients had been given standard therapy consisting of radiotherapy alone, temozolomide alone, or radiochemotherapy with temozolomide, with the combination given to most patients. Peripheral blood samples were drawn at six visits, namely V03 (baseline), V05, V07, V10, V12 and V13.

CDR1 and CDR2, per the germline V gene, are MNHNS and SASEGT. V is trimmed back by 6 bases and J by 3 bases, and the junction contains 3 bases that no gene match accounts for. Including cysteine and phenylalanine, the CDR3 has 13 amino acids. Only the CDR3 DNA is retained, 39 bases long and in frame from the first base. Overall study outcomes, separate from this receptor: It was noted by the authors that analyses of patient blood samples could not be reproduced owing to sample limitations. Pseudoprogression seemed to be unrelated to changes in the top peripheral T cell clonotypes found by TCRB sequencing. Across multiple MHC alleles, vaccine-induced immune responses were seen in around 93% of patients. Availability determined which PBMC samples were chosen for TCRB deep sequencing.

Turning to this clone: The antigen this receptor binds is unknown. One base away there is no much larger clone; base qualities are not given.

The time point label corresponds to: baseline, week 1 (first vaccination visit). Per the publication, the treatment or condition label means: pre-vaccination baseline after standard-of-care therapy. The donors had newly diagnosed IDH1-mutant astrocytomas of WHO grade 3 or 4 that showed loss of nuclear ATRX. The samples were drawn from NOA16, a multicentre, single-arm, open-label phase I trial in Germany that tested a mutant IDH1 peptide vaccine in humans for the first time. For immunogenicity testing, the blood drawn at visit V03 was used as the baseline sample. Genomic DNA for TCRB sequencing was isolated from EDTA blood with the DNeasy Blood and Tissue Kit. The library was made by the immunoSEQ multiplex PCR assay. Following the manufacturer's protocol, the hsTCRB Kit was used to amplify rearranged TCR beta chain sequences. TCRB libraries were sequenced on an Illumina MiSeq. Per the original workflow: The kit vendor's proprietary platform handled demultiplexing, trimming and gene mapping. TCRdb stores this immuneACCESS table with in-frame sequences only. Part of the clones is absent; in the studies checked, under half of the shortfall reflects unresolved V genes, and no reason is known for the rest. V, J and clone size reflect that table, while D and trimming were determined from the DNA. The sample data list under 35,000 clones, and approximately 90% of these were observed just once. Together, the top ten hold about 4.9% of the sample.

This sequence uses TRBV6-1 and TRBJ2-7; the junction holds 9 bases that match TRBD2. The specimen was PBMCs, collected from a glioma patient treated with radiotherapy, temozolomide or both. This clonotype was sampled from a woman aged 40 to 50 with glioma. The sequenced DNA is TGTGCCAGCAGCTTGACTAGCGGCTACGAGCAGTACTTC. Translated, this is CASSLTSGYEQYF.